Here is one T cell receptor beta chain with its context. Its antigen target is currently unknown. No base quality values were provided; no much bigger clone lies one nucleotide off. The data derive from a study of identifying expanded T cells in peripheral blood (dated by TCRdb to the late 2010s). With respect to the entire study: Four technical replicates, made by sequencing separate aliquots from the same pool of genomic DNA, were compared pairwise.

The immunoSEQ Assay, which uses bias-controlled multiplex PCR amplification of genomic DNA, was used to profile TCRbeta CDR3 regions. Processing in the source paper ran as follows. To quantify the absolute abundance of each unique TCRbeta CDR3 region, the sequences were collapsed and filtered. Differential abundance was tested with two models: a binomial (Fisher-equivalent) model and a beta-binomial model that adds time-dependent variance fitted from healthy donors. Clones with fewer than 5 combined templates were removed, and a clone was called differentially abundant if the clone's Benjamini-Hochberg FDR was below 0.01. In the beta-binomial model, variance was expressed as a function of the total template count across the two samples, in the form v = (b*log(k)+a)^2. TCRdb mirrors the immuneACCESS table, restricted to in-frame sequences. Some clones are absent from its copies; in checked studies, under half trace to an unresolved V gene, and the reason for the others is unknown. The DNA gave D and trimming, while V, J and clone size come from that table. The sample includes about 63,000 clones, with approximately 80% observed a single time. Roughly 19% of the sample is taken by the ten largest.

No immune events, such as infections, were documented for the healthy donors during the collection period. Time-dependent variance in a beta-binomial model of T-cell clone differential abundance was calibrated using healthy-donor blood repertoires as a training cohort. The training cohort was composed of approximately ten healthy donors, 3 female and 7 male. On average the donors were 43 years old, and their ages spanned roughly 29 to 70 years. Obtained from a commercial supplier, whole blood was collected from each healthy donor at three time points set around two weeks apart. For immunosequencing, genomic DNA was extracted from unsorted whole blood. Summary of the overall study and its limitations: For all healthy donors, the variance in clone template counts between two-week samples rose significantly as total template count increased. It was expected by the authors that biological variance in healthy repertoires might increase further over much longer intervals, such as months to years. The beta-binomial model significantly reduced the number of clones called differentially abundant and the false-positive rate across all healthy-donor time intervals. Roughly 1.2 differentially abundant clones were flagged by the binomial model between technical replicates, whereas about 16.4 and 19 were flagged over roughly two weeks and four weeks, respectively.

V loses 4 bases, J loses 0 bases, and the germline ends lie 16 bases apart. From the cysteine through the phenylalanine, the CDR3 covers 18 amino acids. Here the CDR3 DNA is all that survives: 54 bases in frame from base 1. CDR1 and CDR2 were assigned from the germline V gene (reference sequence) as LNHDA and SQIVND. The chain links TRBV19 with TRBJ2-6; no D segment can be confidently identified. This sequence was found in a person aged 18-69 years in good health. Sequencing was performed on blood. The CDR3 has the sequence CASSKSTGGNSGANVLTF. Read as DNA, the sequence is TGTGCCAGTAGTAAATCAACGGGCGGAAACTCTGGGGCCAACGTCCTGACTTTC.